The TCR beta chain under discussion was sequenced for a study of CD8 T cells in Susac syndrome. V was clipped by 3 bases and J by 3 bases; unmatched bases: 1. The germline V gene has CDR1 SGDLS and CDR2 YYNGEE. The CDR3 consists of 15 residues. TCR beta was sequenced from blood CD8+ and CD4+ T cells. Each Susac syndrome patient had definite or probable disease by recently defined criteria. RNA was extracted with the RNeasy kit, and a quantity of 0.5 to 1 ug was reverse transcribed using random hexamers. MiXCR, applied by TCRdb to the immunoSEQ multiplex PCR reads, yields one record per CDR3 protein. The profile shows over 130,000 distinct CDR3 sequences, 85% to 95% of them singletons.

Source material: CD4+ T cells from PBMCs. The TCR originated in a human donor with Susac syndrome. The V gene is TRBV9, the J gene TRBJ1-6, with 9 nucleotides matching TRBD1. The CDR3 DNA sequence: TGTGCCAGCAGCGGACAGGGGGGCTATAATTCACCCCTCCACTTT. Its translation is CASSGQGGYNSPLHF.